Below, one T cell receptor (beta chain) is given with its context. This clonotype has at least ten counts. Its antigen is currently not known. Base qualities are not at hand, and no much larger clone is one base apart. The library was generated by 5' RACE. The instrument was a NextSeq 500. To correct for sequencing error and PCR bias, the TCR library protocol tagged individual cDNA molecules with unique molecular identifiers. Both TCR alpha and beta chains were sequenced, and tight co-correlation was observed between alpha and beta sequence abundances in each sample. The original pipeline was this. V gene, J gene and CDR3 annotation of TCR sequences was performed with Decombinator V4. TCRs were defined as expanded if a significant change between any two time points was detected under a Poisson model with p below 0.0001. TCR abundances were normalised to the total number of TCRs sequenced in each sample and reported as counts per million. TRAV1-2 paired with TRAJ12, TRAJ20 or TRAJ33 defined MAIT TCRs, while TRAV10 paired with TRAJ18 defined iNKT TCRs. A search of VDJdb, accessed on 1 November 2021, was run for TCRs annotated to CMV, EBV and SARS-CoV-2, with TCRs annotated for multiple antigens excluded. Using fastp trimming at Q25 and MiXCR clonotype assembly, TCRdb reanalyzed the public sequencing data and kept in-frame beta chains. Each CDR3 protein gets just one entry, which takes the most common genes and DNA from the rows behind it. The V and J calls and clone size come from TCRdb's table, not from the authors' own analysis. The sample table records 55,000 to 75,000 distinct CDR3 sequences; 6.5% to 8.5% of these occur just once. The top ten clonotypes cover about 3.7% of the sample.

These data come from a study of early T cells in non-severe SARS-CoV-2 infection (dated by TCRdb to the early 2020s). For context, the study as a whole: Because TCR sequencing was done on bulk RNA from unsorted whole blood, the alpha and beta chains could not be paired.

The CDR3 runs 13 residues from the cysteine to the phenylalanine. The kept DNA is CDR3 alone, 39 bases in frame from the first base. Trimming takes 2 bases from V and 3 bases from J, and the germline ends sit 7 bases apart. The germline V gene (reference sequence) specifies SEHNR as CDR1 and FQNEAQ as CDR2. Here is what the overall study found, with its caveats: Matching against VDJdb was skewed toward anti-spike CD8 responses, likely underestimated virus-specific expansions, and missed private and CD4 specificities.

This was a case-control study nested in a cohort of healthcare workers in London, UK, who had nasopharyngeal swab PCR tests and blood samples taken every week. Healthcare workers were recruited between 23 and 31 March 2020, during the week of the UK lockdown, and were followed weekly for up to about 15 weeks. Recombination joined TRBV7-9 with TRBJ1-1; no confident D gene assignment can be made. Material for sequencing was whole blood. The receptor comes from an adult who was a healthcare worker with PCR-confirmed SARS-CoV-2 infection or an uninfected control (not recorded which). In nucleotides, the sequence is TGTGCCAGCAGCTTATTTCTGGACACTGAAGCTTTCTTT. This sequence encodes CASSLFLDTEAFF.